These T cell receptor beta chains were read from a single sample in a study of CD8 T cells in ankylosing spondylitis. TCRdb analysed the 5' RACE reads with MiXCR anew, one entry per CDR3 protein. The data hold roughly 100,000 distinct CDR3 sequences, with around 24% observed a single time. The sequenced sample was synovial fluid, either unsorted or a sorted T cell fraction (not recorded which). Receptors originate from a male donor with ankylosing spondylitis. Both conserved end residues are trimmed from each CDR3. The order of the fields is J gene, V gene, D gene, CDR3 protein. A D gene is named only where the DNA matches it firmly.

j_gene: TRBJ2-5; v_gene: TRBV4-1; d_gene: TRBD1; CDR3aa: ASSQDRQETQY
j_gene: TRBJ1-1; v_gene: TRBV7-2; d_gene: -; CDR3aa: ASSFGRDTEAF
j_gene: TRBJ1-5; v_gene: TRBV27; d_gene: -; CDR3aa: ASSLSVGNNQPQH
j_gene: TRBJ2-3; v_gene: TRBV29-1; d_gene: TRBD2; CDR3aa: SVGLGGDTQY
j_gene: TRBJ1-1; v_gene: TRBV30; d_gene: -; CDR3aa: AWRRQSNTEAF
j_gene: TRBJ2-4; v_gene: TRBV19; d_gene: TRBD1; CDR3aa: ASSDRGESIQY
j_gene: TRBJ2-1; v_gene: TRBV7-2; d_gene: -; CDR3aa: ASAPGLGHNEQF
j_gene: TRBJ1-2; v_gene: TRBV5-8; d_gene: -; CDR3aa: ASSLAVRGASGYT
j_gene: TRBJ1-4; v_gene: TRBV4-2; d_gene: TRBD1; CDR3aa: ASSQDGQENEKLF
j_gene: TRBJ2-2; v_gene: TRBV28; d_gene: TRBD2; CDR3aa: ASSGESGSPTGELF
j_gene: TRBJ2-4; v_gene: TRBV6-1; d_gene: -; CDR3aa: ASSSGPAKNIQY
j_gene: TRBJ2-7; v_gene: TRBV20-1; d_gene: TRBD1; CDR3aa: SARAHRGYEQY
j_gene: TRBJ2-1; v_gene: TRBV5-6; d_gene: -; CDR3aa: ASSFSSAPYNEQF
j_gene: TRBJ2-7; v_gene: TRBV2; d_gene: -; CDR3aa: ASSGGTTYEQY
j_gene: TRBJ2-5; v_gene: TRBV18; d_gene: -; CDR3aa: ASSPPGRGQETQY
j_gene: TRBJ2-1; v_gene: TRBV5-1; d_gene: TRBD1; CDR3aa: ASSSRTGSTYNEQF
j_gene: TRBJ2-3; v_gene: TRBV6-5; d_gene: -; CDR3aa: ASSYSSRGRSTDTQY
j_gene: TRBJ2-1; v_gene: TRBV19; d_gene: TRBD2; CDR3aa: ASSIAGSGTLVEQF
j_gene: TRBJ2-7; v_gene: TRBV6-2/TRBV6-3; d_gene: -; CDR3aa: ASMRGTYEQY
j_gene: TRBJ2-4; v_gene: TRBV20-1; d_gene: TRBD1; CDR3aa: SQTGERDIQY
j_gene: TRBJ2-3; v_gene: TRBV24-1; d_gene: TRBD2; CDR3aa: ATSDLRTSGRASGTDTQY
j_gene: TRBJ2-2; v_gene: TRBV19; d_gene: -; CDR3aa: ASSPTGRAGELF
j_gene: TRBJ1-1; v_gene: TRBV7-2; d_gene: TRBD1; CDR3aa: ASSGQGPGTEAF
j_gene: TRBJ1-1; v_gene: TRBV29-1; d_gene: TRBD1; CDR3aa: SVLRDSNTEAF
j_gene: TRBJ2-7; v_gene: TRBV11-2; d_gene: -; CDR3aa: ASSLGRGEFSYEQY
j_gene: TRBJ2-1; v_gene: TRBV29-1; d_gene: -; CDR3aa: SGSGTLSLEQF
j_gene: TRBJ1-5; v_gene: TRBV5-6; d_gene: -; CDR3aa: ASSLMGGSGEGNQPQH
j_gene: TRBJ2-5; v_gene: TRBV7-7; d_gene: TRBD2; CDR3aa: ASSPTSVQETQY
j_gene: TRBJ1-6; v_gene: TRBV3-1; d_gene: TRBD1; CDR3aa: ASSPNPDRATPLH
j_gene: TRBJ2-3; v_gene: TRBV29-1; d_gene: -; CDR3aa: SVPPGLESTDTQY
j_gene: TRBJ1-5; v_gene: TRBV7-2; d_gene: -; CDR3aa: ASSPGTRESQPQH
j_gene: TRBJ1-1; v_gene: TRBV7-9; d_gene: -; CDR3aa: ASSLALGTEAF
j_gene: TRBJ2-3; v_gene: TRBV9; d_gene: -; CDR3aa: ASSVTDTTDTQY
j_gene: TRBJ1-2; v_gene: TRBV20-1; d_gene: -; CDR3aa: SASLGQGTTDRYGYT
j_gene: TRBJ2-1; v_gene: TRBV5-1; d_gene: TRBD2; CDR3aa: ASSRTSGRYNEQF
j_gene: TRBJ1-4; v_gene: TRBV29-1; d_gene: -; CDR3aa: SVASGGGDEKLF
j_gene: TRBJ1-4; v_gene: TRBV20-1; d_gene: TRBD1; CDR3aa: SARDAYRDRLNEKLF
j_gene: TRBJ1-6; v_gene: TRBV20-1; d_gene: -; CDR3aa: SARDREGSPLH
j_gene: TRBJ1-5; v_gene: TRBV11-2; d_gene: TRBD1; CDR3aa: ASSLFTGDNQPQH
j_gene: TRBJ1-2; v_gene: TRBV24-1; d_gene: -; CDR3aa: ATSGAGQGNYGYT
j_gene: TRBJ2-3; v_gene: TRBV20-1; d_gene: TRBD2; CDR3aa: SARGLTRLAGEVDTQY
j_gene: TRBJ2-1; v_gene: TRBV10-3; d_gene: -; CDR3aa: AISEGASYNEQF
j_gene: TRBJ2-1; v_gene: TRBV5-4; d_gene: TRBD2; CDR3aa: ASSLRLAGDSEQF